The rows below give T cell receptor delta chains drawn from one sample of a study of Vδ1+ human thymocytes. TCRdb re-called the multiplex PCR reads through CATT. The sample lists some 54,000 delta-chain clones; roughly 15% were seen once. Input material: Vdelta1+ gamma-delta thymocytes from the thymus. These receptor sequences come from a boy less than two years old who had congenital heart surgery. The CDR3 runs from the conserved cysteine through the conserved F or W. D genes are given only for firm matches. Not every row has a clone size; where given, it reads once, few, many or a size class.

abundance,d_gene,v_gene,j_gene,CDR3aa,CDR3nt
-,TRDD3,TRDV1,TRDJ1,CALGEPYWGSTGTDKLIF,TGTGCTCTTGGGGAACCGTACTGGGGGTCTACGGGCACCGATAAACTCATCTTT
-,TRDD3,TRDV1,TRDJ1,CALGELLRAWGILGYTDKLIF,TGTGCTCTTGGGGAACTATTACGGGCCTGGGGGATACTGGGTTACACCGATAAACTCATCTTT
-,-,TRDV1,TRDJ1,CALGELGVPPFDTDKLIF,TGTGCTCTTGGGGAACTAGGAGTCCCCCCTTTTGACACCGATAAACTCATCTTT
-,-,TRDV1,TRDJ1,CALGPPSRDRDDKLIF,TGTGCTCTTGGGCCCCCTTCCAGGGATAGGGACGATAAACTCATCTTT
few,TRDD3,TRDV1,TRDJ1,CALGETPTLHGGGLGTDKLIF,TGTGCTCTTGGGGAAACCCCTACCCTGCACGGTGGGGGATTGGGCACCGATAAACTCATCTTT
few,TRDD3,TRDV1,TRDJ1,CALGELGAGGYNEYTDKLIF,TGTGCTCTTGGGGAACTTGGAGCTGGGGGATACAATGAGTACACCGATAAACTCATCTTT
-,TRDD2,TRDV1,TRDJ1,CALGEAFLRRMYTDKLIF,TGTGCTCTTGGGGAAGCCTTCCTACGTCGCATGTACACCGATAAACTCATCTTT
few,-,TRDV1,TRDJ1,CALGEPLRGIIPGTYTDKLIF,TGTGCTCTTGGGGAGCCCCTACGGGGTATAATCCCCGGGACGTACACCGATAAACTCATCTTT
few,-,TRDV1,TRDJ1,CALGESATQLWDTDKLIF,TGTGCTCTTGGGGAATCCGCCACTCAGCTGTGGGACACCGATAAACTCATCTTT
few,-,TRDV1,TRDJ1,CALGELRSLRRTNKLIF,TGTGCTCTTGGGGAACTAAGGTCACTACGCCGTACAAATAAACTCATCTTT
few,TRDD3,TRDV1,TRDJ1,CALGAARGGYAPNTDKLIF,TGTGCTCTTGGGGCAGCACGAGGGGGATACGCACCGAACACCGATAAACTCATCTTT
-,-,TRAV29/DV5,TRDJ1,CAASGDTDKLIF,TGTGCAGCAAGCGGGGACACCGATAAACTCATCTTT
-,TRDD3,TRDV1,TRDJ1,CALGELPQASILGDSTDKLIF,TGTGCTCTTGGGGAACTCCCCCAAGCTTCGATACTGGGGGATAGCACCGATAAACTCATCTTT
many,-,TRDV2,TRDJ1,CACDICRVDGDKLIF,TGTGCCTGTGACATCTGCAGGGTCGACGGCGATAAACTCATCTTT
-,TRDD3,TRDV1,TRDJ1,CALGELIPPLGDTGADKLIF,TGTGCTCTTGGGGAACTAATTCCTCCCCTGGGGGATACCGGGGCGGATAAACTCATCTTT
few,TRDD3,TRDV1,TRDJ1,CALGLLGGYPGPPTDKLIF,TGTGCTCTTGGGTTACTGGGGGGATACCCCGGCCCCCCCACCGATAAACTCATCTTT
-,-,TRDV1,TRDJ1,CALGVPVSGTLKLIF,TGTGCTCTTGGGGTCCCGGTTTCCGGGACCCTTAAACTCATCTTT
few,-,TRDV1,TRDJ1,CALGERDANPLYTDKLIF,TGTGCTCTTGGGGAAAGGGATGCGAACCCGCTTTACACCGATAAACTCATCTTT
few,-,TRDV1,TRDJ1,CALGDPRPSPLYWGLRYTDKLIF,TGTGCTCTTGGGGACCCAAGGCCTTCCCCATTATACTGGGGACTCCGGTACACCGATAAACTCATCTTT
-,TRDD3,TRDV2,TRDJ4,CACEYWGIQRPLIF,TGTGCCTGTGAGTACTGGGGGATACAACGACCCCTGATCTTT
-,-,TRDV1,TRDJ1,CALGDPAEQRTDKLIF,TGTGCTCTTGGGGACCCGGCCGAGCAAAGAACCGATAAACTCATCTTT
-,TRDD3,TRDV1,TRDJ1,CALGELSRLEYWGIYLSDKLIF,TGTGCTCTTGGGGAACTATCCCGCCTAGAGTACTGGGGTATTTATCTATCCGATAAACTCATCTTT